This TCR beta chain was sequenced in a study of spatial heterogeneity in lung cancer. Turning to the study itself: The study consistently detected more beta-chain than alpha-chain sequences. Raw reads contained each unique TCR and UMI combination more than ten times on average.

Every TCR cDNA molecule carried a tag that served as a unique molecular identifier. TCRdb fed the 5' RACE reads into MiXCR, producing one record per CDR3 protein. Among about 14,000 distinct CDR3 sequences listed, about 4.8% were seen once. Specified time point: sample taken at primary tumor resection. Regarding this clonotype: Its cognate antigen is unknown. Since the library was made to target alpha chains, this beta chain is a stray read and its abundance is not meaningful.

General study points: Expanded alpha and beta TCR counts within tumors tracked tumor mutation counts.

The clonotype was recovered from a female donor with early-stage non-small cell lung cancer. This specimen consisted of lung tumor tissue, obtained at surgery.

The CDR3 spells CASSRTSTTGELFF. The DNA for the CDR3 is TGCGCCAGCAGCCGGACTAGTACAACCGGGGAGCTGTTTTTT. V gene TRBV5-1 combines with J gene TRBJ2-2, with 7 positions matching TRBD2. Germline-derived CDR1 and CDR2 are SGHRS and YFSETQ. The CDR3 runs 14 residues. V dropped 4 bases and J dropped 5; count of bases not matched to a gene: 5.